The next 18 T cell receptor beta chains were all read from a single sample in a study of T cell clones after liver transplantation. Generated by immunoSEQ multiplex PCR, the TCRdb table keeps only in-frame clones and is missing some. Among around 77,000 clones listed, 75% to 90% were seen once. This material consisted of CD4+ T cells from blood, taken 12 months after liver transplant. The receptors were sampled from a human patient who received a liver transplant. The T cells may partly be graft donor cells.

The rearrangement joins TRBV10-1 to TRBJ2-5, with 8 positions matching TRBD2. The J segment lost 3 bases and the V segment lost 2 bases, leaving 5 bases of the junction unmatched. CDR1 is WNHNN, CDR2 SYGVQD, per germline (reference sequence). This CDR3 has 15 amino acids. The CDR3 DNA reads TGCGCCAGCAGTGAGGGAACTAGCGGAAAAGAGACCCAGTACTTC. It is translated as CASSEGTSGKETQYF.

CDR3 nucleotides: TGTGCCAGCAGTGAAGGGGTTCCCTCCTACGAGCAGTACTTC. Its protein product is CASSEGVPSYEQYF. This chain connects TRBV2 to TRBJ2-7; D not certain. The ends were cut back, 1 base at V and 0 bases at J, with 7 bases in the middle. Germline CDR1 and CDR2: SNHLY and FYNNEI. The CDR3 is 14 amino acids.

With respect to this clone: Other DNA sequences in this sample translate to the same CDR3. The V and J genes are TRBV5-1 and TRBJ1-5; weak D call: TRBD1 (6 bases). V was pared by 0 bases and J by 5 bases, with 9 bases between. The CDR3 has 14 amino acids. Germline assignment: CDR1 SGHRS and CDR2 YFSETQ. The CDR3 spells CASSLGQVDQPQHF. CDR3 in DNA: TGCGCCAGCAGCTTGGGACAGGTGGATCAGCCCCAGCATTTT.

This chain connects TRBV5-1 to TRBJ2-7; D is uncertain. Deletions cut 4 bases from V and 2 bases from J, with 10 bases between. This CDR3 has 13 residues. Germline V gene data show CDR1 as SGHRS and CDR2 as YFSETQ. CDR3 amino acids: CASSPERAYEQYF. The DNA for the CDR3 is TGCGCCAGCAGCCCCGAACGTGCCTACGAGCAGTACTTC.

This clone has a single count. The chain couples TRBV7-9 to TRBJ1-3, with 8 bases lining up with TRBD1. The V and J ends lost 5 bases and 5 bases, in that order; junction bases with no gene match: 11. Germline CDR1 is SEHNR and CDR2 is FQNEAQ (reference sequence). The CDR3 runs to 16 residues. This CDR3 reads CASSPNDRGIRNTIYF. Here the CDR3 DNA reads TGTGCCAGCAGCCCAAATGACAGGGGAATTAGAAACACCATATATTTT.

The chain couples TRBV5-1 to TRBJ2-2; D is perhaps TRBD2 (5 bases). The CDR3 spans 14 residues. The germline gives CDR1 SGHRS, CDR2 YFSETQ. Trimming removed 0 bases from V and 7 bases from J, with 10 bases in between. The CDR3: CASSLVSGNGELFF. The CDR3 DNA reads TGCGCCAGCAGCTTGGTATCCGGGAACGGGGAGCTGTTTTTT.

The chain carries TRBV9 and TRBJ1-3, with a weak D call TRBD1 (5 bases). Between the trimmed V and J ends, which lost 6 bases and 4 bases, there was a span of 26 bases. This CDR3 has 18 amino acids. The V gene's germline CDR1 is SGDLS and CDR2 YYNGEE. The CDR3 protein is CASTVGDRIAGVGNTIYF. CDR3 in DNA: TGTGCCAGCACCGTGGGTGACAGAATTGCTGGAGTGGGAAACACCATATATTTT.

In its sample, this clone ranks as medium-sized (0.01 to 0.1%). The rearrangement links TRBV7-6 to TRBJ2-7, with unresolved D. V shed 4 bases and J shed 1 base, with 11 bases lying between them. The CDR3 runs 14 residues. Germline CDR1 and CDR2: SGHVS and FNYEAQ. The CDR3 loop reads CASSSVGRSYEQYF. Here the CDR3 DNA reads TGTGCCAGCAGCTCGGTAGGGCGGTCCTACGAGCAGTACTTC.

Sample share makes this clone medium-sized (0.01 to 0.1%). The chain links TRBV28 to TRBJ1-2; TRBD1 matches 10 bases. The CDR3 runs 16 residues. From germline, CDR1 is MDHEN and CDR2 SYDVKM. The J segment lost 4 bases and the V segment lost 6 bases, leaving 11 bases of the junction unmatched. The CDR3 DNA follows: TGTGCCAGCAGCCTCGCCGGGACAGGGGACAGCTATGGCTACACCTTC. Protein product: CASSLAGTGDSYGYTF.

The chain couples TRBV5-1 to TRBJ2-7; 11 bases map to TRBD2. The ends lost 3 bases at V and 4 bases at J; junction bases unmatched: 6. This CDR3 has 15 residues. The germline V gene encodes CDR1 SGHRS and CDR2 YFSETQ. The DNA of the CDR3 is TGCGCCAGCAGCTCCATAGCGGGAGGGCCATACGAGCAGTACTTC. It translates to CASSSIAGGPYEQYF.

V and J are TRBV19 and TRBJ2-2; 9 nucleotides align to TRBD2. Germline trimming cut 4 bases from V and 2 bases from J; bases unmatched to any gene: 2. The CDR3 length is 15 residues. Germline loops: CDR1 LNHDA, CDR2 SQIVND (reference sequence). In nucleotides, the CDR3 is TGTGCCAGTAGTAACCTAGCGGGAAACACCGGGGAGCTGTTTTTT. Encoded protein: CASSNLAGNTGELFF.

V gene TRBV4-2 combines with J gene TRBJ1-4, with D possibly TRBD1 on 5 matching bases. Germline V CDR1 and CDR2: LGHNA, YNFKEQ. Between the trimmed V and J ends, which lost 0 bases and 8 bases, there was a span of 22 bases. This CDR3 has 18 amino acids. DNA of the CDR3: TGTGCCAGCAGCCAAGAGTATTATGGAACTGGCAGGGAGGAAAAACTGTTTTTT. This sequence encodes CASSQEYYGTGREEKLFF.

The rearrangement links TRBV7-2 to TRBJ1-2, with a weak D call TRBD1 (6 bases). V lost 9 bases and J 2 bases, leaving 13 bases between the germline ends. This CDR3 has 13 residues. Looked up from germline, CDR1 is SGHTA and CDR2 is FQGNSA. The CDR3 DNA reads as TGTGCCAGTTCCAGCGGACAGAACTATGGCTACACCTTC. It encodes CASSSGQNYGYTF.

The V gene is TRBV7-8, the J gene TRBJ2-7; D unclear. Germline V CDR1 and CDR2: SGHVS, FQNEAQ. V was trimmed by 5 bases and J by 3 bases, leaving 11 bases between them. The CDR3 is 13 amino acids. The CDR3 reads CASSPDRGYEQYF. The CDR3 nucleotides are TGTGCCAGCAGCCCCGATAGAGGCTACGAGCAGTACTTC. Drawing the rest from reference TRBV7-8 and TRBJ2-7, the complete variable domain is GAGVSQSPRYKVAKRGQDVALRCDPISGHVSLFWYQQALGQGPEFLTYFQNEAQLDKSGLPSDRFFAERPEGSVSTLKIQRTQQEDSAVYLCASSPDRGYEQYFGPGTRLTVT.

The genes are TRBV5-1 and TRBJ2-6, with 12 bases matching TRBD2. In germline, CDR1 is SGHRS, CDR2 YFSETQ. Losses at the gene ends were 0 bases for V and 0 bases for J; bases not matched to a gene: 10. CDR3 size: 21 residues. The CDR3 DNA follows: TGCGCCAGCAGCTTGGATTCCCCCGGACTAGCGGGAAACTCTGGGGCCAACGTCCTGACTTTC. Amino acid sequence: CASSLDSPGLAGNSGANVLTF.

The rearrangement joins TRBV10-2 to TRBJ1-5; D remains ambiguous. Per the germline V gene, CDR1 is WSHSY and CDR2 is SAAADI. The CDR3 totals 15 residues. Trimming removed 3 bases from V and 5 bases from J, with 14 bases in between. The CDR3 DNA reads TGCGCCAGCAGTGATGTTCGAGTCCAGTATCAGCCCCAGCATTTT. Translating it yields CASSDVRVQYQPQHF.

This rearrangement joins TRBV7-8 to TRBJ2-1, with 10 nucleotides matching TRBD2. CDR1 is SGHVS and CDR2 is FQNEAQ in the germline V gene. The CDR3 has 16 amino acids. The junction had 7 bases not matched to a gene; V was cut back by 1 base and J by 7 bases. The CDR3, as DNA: TGTGCCAGCAGCTTAGGTGTGAGGACTAGCGGAAATGAGCAGTTCTTC. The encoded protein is CASSLGVRTSGNEQFF.

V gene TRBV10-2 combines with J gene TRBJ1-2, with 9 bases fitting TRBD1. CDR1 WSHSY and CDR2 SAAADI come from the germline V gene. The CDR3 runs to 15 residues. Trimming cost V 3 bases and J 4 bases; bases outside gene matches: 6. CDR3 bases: TGCGCCAGCAGTGATACCAGGACAGGGGTCTATGGCTACACCTTC. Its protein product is CASSDTRTGVYGYTF.